The 30 T cell receptor beta chains given below trace back to one sample, sequenced in a study of T-cell reconstitution after alpha-beta-depleted transplantation in children. Preparation of the TCRbeta library used unique molecular identifiers. Each CDR3 protein is one row after TCRdb ran MiXCR on the PCR reads. The data hold hundreds of thousands of distinct CDR3 sequences, with 13% observed a single time. The sequencing used PBMCs, mostly from graft donor cells, collected 360 days after TCRalphabeta/CD19-depleted stem cell transplant. Receptors originate from a male patient under 18 who had a stem cell transplant for acute myeloid leukemia, so the T cells may come from the graft donor.

V and J are TRBV10-3 and TRBJ2-1; D is unresolved. With 5 bases removed from V and 5 bases from J, the gap between germline ends came to 19 bases. Germline V gene lookup returns CDR1 ENHRY and CDR2 SYGVKD. CDR3 length: 16 residues. The CDR3 protein is CAISTPYPQTHNEQFF. The CDR3 DNA is TGTGCCATCAGTACTCCCTATCCTCAGACCCACAATGAGCAGTTCTTC.

The V and J genes are TRBV23-1 and TRBJ2-7; 8 bases align to TRBD1. TRBV23-1 counts as an open reading frame of uncertain function. The CDR3 is 17 amino acids. The J segment lost 5 bases and the V segment lost 0 bases, leaving 12 bases of the junction unmatched. The CDR3 loop is CASSQSENGTGIDEQYF. CDR3 DNA: TGCGCCAGCAGTCAATCGGAGAATGGGACAGGTATCGACGAGCAGTACTTC.

This clonotype was detected ten times or more. The chain couples TRBV10-3 to TRBJ2-7; 8 bases line up with TRBD1. Per the germline V gene, CDR1 is ENHRY and CDR2 is SYGVKD. This CDR3 contains 13 residues. V trimming: 7 bases; J trimming: 3 bases; junction bases outside the gene matches: 5. CDR3 protein: CAINRGTGYEQYF. The CDR3 DNA reads as TGTGCCATCAACCGCGGGACAGGCTACGAGCAGTACTTC.

This chain connects TRBV30 to TRBJ1-3, with TRBD1 as a possible D gene (5 bases). Trimming took 4 bases from V and 4 from J, leaving 14 bases between them. CDR1 and CDR2 (germline): GTSNPN, SVGIG (reference sequence). CDR3 length: 14 amino acids. This CDR3 is CAWTGAYRGNTIYF. The CDR3 DNA follows: TGTGCCTGGACCGGGGCCTACCGGGGAAACACCATATATTTT. Looking up the rest from reference TRBV30 and TRBJ1-3 gives the full variable domain: SQTIHQWPATLVQPVGSPLSLECTVEGTSNPNLYWYRQAAGRGLQLLFYSVGIGQISSEVPQNLSASRPQDRQFILSSKKLLLSDSGFYLCAWTGAYRGNTIYFGEGSWLTVV.

This clonotype has a handful of counts. The chain joins TRBV28 to TRBJ2-1; D gene uncertain. V lost 5 bases and J lost 1, with 12 bases in between. The CDR3 is 15 amino acids. Per germline, CDR1 MDHEN and CDR2 SYDVKM. The CDR3: CASSMEPISYNEQFF. The CDR3 bases are TGTGCCAGCAGTATGGAGCCAATTTCCTACAATGAGCAGTTCTTC.

The chain joins TRBV7-8 to TRBJ2-1; 11 bases agree with TRBD2. In germline, CDR1 is SGHVS, CDR2 FQNEAQ. The CDR3 sequence is 16 residues long. After removal of 4 bases from V and 6 bases from J, the junction contained 8 bases not matched to a gene. The CDR3, as DNA: TGTGCCAGCAGCTCGTGGACTAGCGGGTTTGTCAATGAGCAGTTCTTC. This codes for CASSSWTSGFVNEQFF.

V is TRBV29-1 and J is TRBJ2-2; TRBD2 matches 9 bases. This CDR3 region has 18 residues. Trimming at V came to 0 bases and at J to 2 bases, leaving 10 bases not matched to a gene. The germline V gene encodes CDR1 SQVTM and CDR2 ANQGSEA. CDR3 protein: CSVEDLQAGGDNTGELFF. Here the CDR3 DNA reads TGCAGCGTTGAAGATCTTCAAGCGGGAGGTGACAACACCGGGGAGCTGTTTTTT.

The rearrangement uses TRBV20-1 and TRBJ1-6, with D uncertain. The CDR3 runs to 15 residues. CDR1 and CDR2 from the germline V gene are DFQATT and SNEGSKA (reference sequence). Trimming removed 3 bases from V and 0 bases from J, with 9 bases in between. Written as DNA, the CDR3 is TGCAGTGCTAGGGACCAGAGCTCCTATAATTCACCCCTCCACTTT. Amino acid sequence: CSARDQSSYNSPLHF.

The table lists this clonotype with many counts. The CDR3, as DNA: TGTGCCAGCAGTGAGAGCTCGACTAGCGGGTACAATGAGCAGTTCTTC. Protein: CASSESSTSGYNEQFF. J is TRBJ2-1 and V is TRBV28; 10 bases are a match to TRBD2. The CDR3 runs to 16 residues. V was pared by 5 bases and J by 4 bases, with 8 bases of the junction left unmatched. Germline V gene lookup returns CDR1 MDHEN and CDR2 SYDVKM. The full variable domain, in which reference TRBV28 and TRBJ2-1 provide the parts outside the CDR3, is DVKVTQSSRYLVKRTGEKVFLECVQDMDHENMFWYRQDPGLGLRLIYFSYDVKMKEKGDIPEGYSVSREKKERFSLILESASTNQTSMYLCASSESSTSGYNEQFFGPGTRLTVL.

This clonotype has a handful of counts. CDR3 protein: CASSQPGTGFNEKLFF. The CDR3 nucleotides are TGTGCCAGCAGCCAGCCCGGGACAGGTTTTAATGAAAAACTGTTTTTT. This chain links TRBV7-9 with TRBJ1-4; 8 positions agree with TRBD1. Germline CDR1 reads SEHNR; CDR2 reads FQNEAQ (reference sequence). V lost 5 bases, J lost 4 bases, and 9 bases stayed unmatched. This CDR3 contains 16 residues.

The genes are TRBV7-2 and TRBJ1-4; D is perhaps TRBD1 (5 bases). The germline V gene has CDR1 SGHTA and CDR2 FQGNSA. This CDR3 has 17 residues. The V gene lost 5 bases and the J gene lost 11 bases, with 27 bases spanning the gap. This CDR3 reads CASSKLSGTLEGGKLFF. In DNA form, the CDR3 reads TGTGCCAGCAGCAAGCTATCCGGGACGCTCGAGGGAGGGAAACTGTTTTTT.

This clonotype was found a few times. The chain joins TRBV7-9 to TRBJ2-5; 12 nucleotides match TRBD2. The CDR3 runs to 17 residues. The V gene's germline CDR1 is SEHNR and CDR2 FQNEAQ (reference sequence). J gave up 2 bases and V 5 bases, and 9 bases lay outside the gene matches. In nucleotides, the CDR3 is TGTGCCAGCAGCGACTACCGACTAGCGGGAGTTCAAGAGACCCAGTACTTC. It codes for CASSDYRLAGVQETQYF.

This clonotype appeared a few times. The gene calls are TRBV5-1 and TRBJ2-7, with a tentative D call TRBD1 (5 bases). V was trimmed by 4 bases and J by 9 bases, leaving 14 bases between them. The CDR3 consists of 12 residues. Germline CDR1 reads SGHRS; CDR2 reads YFSETQ. The CDR3 here is CASSPPGYWQYF. DNA for the CDR3: TGCGCCAGCAGCCCCCCAGGGTATTGGCAGTACTTC.

The rearrangement joins TRBV30 to TRBJ2-3; 7 bases fit TRBD2. The CDR3 runs to 14 residues. The V gene's germline CDR1 is GTSNPN and CDR2 SVGIG (reference sequence). V was clipped by 3 bases and J by 2 bases; unmatched bases: 5. CDR3 DNA: TGTGCCTGGAGCCGAACTAGCGCCACAGATACGCAGTATTTT. The encoded protein is CAWSRTSATDTQYF.

This clonotype has only a few counts. The chain employs TRBV9 and TRBJ2-1; no reliable D call. Per the germline V gene, CDR1 is SGDLS and CDR2 is YYNGEE. V was clipped by 0 bases and J by 2 bases, with 12 bases between them. The CDR3 runs to 16 residues. The CDR3 nucleotides read TGTGCCAGCAGCGTAGGTGGCGACGGAGCCTACAATGAGCAGTTCTTC. The encoded protein is CASSVGGDGAYNEQFF.

This clonotype was counted only a few times. The chain has TRBV7-2 and TRBJ1-5, with D tentatively TRBD1 (6 bases). This CDR3 has 14 amino acids. V was pared by 1 base and J by 6 bases, with 10 bases between. Germline V gene data show CDR1 as SGHTA and CDR2 as FQGNSA. The CDR3 nucleotides are TGTGCCAGCAGCTTAGACCCAGGGGTTCAGCCCCAGCATTTT. Translation gives CASSLDPGVQPQHF.

This clonotype has only a few counts. V and J are TRBV29-1 and TRBJ2-1; D gene uncertain. This CDR3 is built from 15 residues. V dropped 8 bases and J dropped 10 bases, with 27 bases sitting between them. Germline-derived CDR1 and CDR2 are SQVTM and ANQGSEA. For the CDR3, the DNA is TGCAGCCTGAAGGTCCCGGCTCTGGTAGACGCGGAGCAGTTCTTC. It is translated as CSLKVPALVDAEQFF.

This clonotype appeared many times. This chain uses TRBV28 with TRBJ1-5; D perhaps matches TRBD1 (6 bases). The CDR3 loop spans 16 amino acids. CDR1 and CDR2 (germline): MDHEN, SYDVKM. The ends were cut back, 2 bases at V and 2 bases at J, with 13 bases in the middle. The CDR3 bases are TGTGCCAGCAGTTTACTTACAGGGAGTGGCAATCAGCCCCAGCATTTT. It translates to CASSLLTGSGNQPQHF. The whole variable domain, filled in from reference TRBV28 and TRBJ1-5, reads DVKVTQSSRYLVKRTGEKVFLECVQDMDHENMFWYRQDPGLGLRLIYFSYDVKMKEKGDIPEGYSVSREKKERFSLILESASTNQTSMYLCASSLLTGSGNQPQHFGDGTRLSIL.

The chain recombines TRBV13 with TRBJ2-7; 9 bases are shared with TRBD1. With V trimmed by 4 bases and J by 1 base, 8 bases remained unmatched. Germline assignment: CDR1 PRHDT and CDR2 FYEKMQ (reference sequence). This CDR3 comprises 16 residues. CDR3 in amino acids: CASSSMTGTGSYEQYF. The CDR3 bases are TGTGCCAGCAGCTCTATGACCGGGACAGGGTCCTACGAGCAGTACTTC.

This clonotype was seen repeatedly, ten times or more. The rearrangement uses TRBV7-9 and TRBJ2-1; D possibly corresponds to TRBD1 (6 bases). V lost 6 bases to trimming and J lost 9 bases, with 21 bases between them. The CDR3 totals 15 residues. Germline CDR1 reads SEHNR; CDR2 reads FQNEAQ (reference sequence). CDR3 amino acids: CASRYLHGTISEQFF. Written as DNA, the CDR3 is TGTGCCAGCAGATATCTCCACGGGACAATAAGTGAGCAGTTCTTC. Supplemented by reference TRBV7-9 and TRBJ2-1, the full variable domain reads DTGVSQNPRHKITKRGQNVTFRCDPISEHNRLYWYRQTLGQGPEFLTYFQNEAQLEKSRLLSDRFSAERPKGSFSTLEIQRTEQGDSAMYLCASRYLHGTISEQFFGPGTRLTVL.

In its sample, this clonotype was seen a few times. The V and J genes are TRBV10-3 and TRBJ2-5, with 9 bases fitting TRBD2. The germline V gene has CDR1 ENHRY and CDR2 SYGVKD. V trimming: 5 bases; J trimming: 1 base; junction bases outside the gene matches: 5. The CDR3 is made up of 15 amino acids. CDR3 DNA sequence: TGTGCCATCAGTTGGAATAGCGGGAGCCAAGAGACCCAGTACTTC. This codes for CAISWNSGSQETQYF.

The table lists this clonotype with a few counts. The rearrangement uses TRBV6-2 or TRBV6-3 and TRBJ2-7; 8 positions agree with TRBD1. The CDR3 covers 15 residues. CDR1 MNHEY and CDR2 SVGEGT come from the germline V gene. V lost 2 bases to trimming and J lost 3 bases; unmatched junction nucleotides: 6. The CDR3 bases are TGTGCCAGCAGTTACGGGGCAGGGGGCGTCTACGAGCAGTACTTC. Amino acid sequence: CASSYGAGGVYEQYF.

There are a few counts of this clonotype. The V and J genes are TRBV28 and TRBJ2-7; D gene unclear. The length of the CDR3 is 12 residues. V gave up 5 bases and J gave up 1 base, with 6 bases separating them. Germline V gene data show CDR1 as MDHEN and CDR2 as SYDVKM. The CDR3 DNA reads as TGTGCCAGCAGTGGAGTTTCCTACGAGCAGTACTTC. The encoded protein is CASSGVSYEQYF. Variable domain in full (rest from reference TRBV28 and TRBJ2-7): DVKVTQSSRYLVKRTGEKVFLECVQDMDHENMFWYRQDPGLGLRLIYFSYDVKMKEKGDIPEGYSVSREKKERFSLILESASTNQTSMYLCASSGVSYEQYFGPGTRLTVT.

The genes are TRBV25-1 and TRBJ2-3; 8 nucleotides agree with TRBD2. Germline CDR1 MGHDK, CDR2 SYGVNS. J gave up 4 bases and V 7 bases, and 13 bases lay outside the gene matches. The CDR3 contains 16 residues. CDR3 sequence (DNA): TGTGCCAGCATAGGCTACCGTAGCGGGATATCAGATACGCAGTATTTT. Translating gives CASIGYRSGISDTQYF.

The rearrangement joins TRBV6-5 to TRBJ1-6; weak D call: TRBD1 (6 bases). From germline, CDR1 is MNHEY and CDR2 SVGAGI. This CDR3 is built from 15 residues. V shed 0 bases and J shed 9 bases, with 12 bases lying between them. CDR3 protein: CASSYSGGQGSPLHF. CDR3 in DNA: TGTGCCAGCAGTTACTCGGGGGGGCAAGGTTCACCCCTCCACTTT.

The table lists this clonotype with many counts. The chain couples TRBV29-1 to TRBJ2-6; 8 nucleotides match TRBD1. The CDR3 contains 18 residues. Germline V gives CDR1 SQVTM, CDR2 ANQGSEA. Trimming removed 0 bases from V and 0 bases from J; junction bases left unmatched: 7. CDR3 nucleotide sequence: TGCAGCGTTGAAGATCTGACAGGGGCATACTCTGGGGCCAACGTCCTGACTTTC. Its protein product is CSVEDLTGAYSGANVLTF.

This clonotype occurred a few times. J is TRBJ2-1 and V is TRBV4-3; no definite D call. The CDR3 totals 17 residues. Trimming took 0 bases from V and 0 from J, leaving 12 bases between them. The germline V gene encodes CDR1 LGHNA and CDR2 YSLEER. CDR3 bases: TGCGCCAGCAGCCAAGATCCGACGGGCCCCTCCTACAATGAGCAGTTCTTC. This translates into CASSQDPTGPSYNEQFF.

This chain uses TRBV9 with TRBJ2-1; D is undetermined. V was pared by 3 bases and J by 6 bases, with 4 bases between. Germline V gene data show CDR1 as SGDLS and CDR2 as YYNGEE. The CDR3 contains 11 residues. The CDR3 loop reads CASSALNEQFF. The CDR3 nucleotides are TGTGCCAGCAGCGCACTCAATGAGCAGTTCTTC.

J is TRBJ2-1 and V is TRBV29-1, with 13 bases lining up with TRBD2. The V gene end was trimmed by 3 bases and the J gene end by 7 bases; junction bases not matched to a gene: 6. The CDR3 spans 15 residues. Germline loops: CDR1 SQVTM, CDR2 ANQGSEA. CDR3 sequence reads: CSVDHTSGRGNEQFF. The CDR3 region has the DNA TGCAGCGTTGATCATACTAGCGGGAGGGGGAATGAGCAGTTCTTC.

CDR3 sequence reads: CASSLRVTSVYNEQFF. The DNA for the CDR3 is TGTGCCAGCAGCTTAAGGGTGACTAGCGTATACAATGAGCAGTTCTTC. The chain employs TRBV7-2 and TRBJ2-1; 8 bases line up with TRBD2. The V gene's germline CDR1 is SGHTA and CDR2 FQGNSA. This CDR3 has 16 residues. With V trimmed by 2 bases and J by 4 bases, 7 bases remained unmatched.